This T cell receptor beta chain stems from a study of T cells in Graves' hyperthyroidism and ophthalmopathy. The CDR3 has 16 amino acids. V trimming: 3 bases; J trimming: 0 bases; junction bases outside the gene matches: 7. Germline CDR1 is SQVTM and CDR2 is ANQGSEA. What was amplified from RNA transcripts were TCR beta CDR3 regions. HTBI primers drove first-round RT-PCR of the TCR CDR3. MiXCR was run by TCRdb on the multiplex PCR reads, yielding one entry per CDR3 protein. The sample records about 690,000 distinct CDR3 sequences, around 16% being singletons. Only a few counts were recorded for this clonotype.

The rearrangement uses TRBV29-1 and TRBJ2-1; 8 bases are a match to TRBD1. The sample comprised blood. This receptor was identified in a man aged 50-60 years with Graves' hyperthyroidism. In DNA, the CDR3 is TGCAGCGTTGACAGGGGGCTCTCGAACTCCTACAATGAGCAGTTCTTC. Its protein is CSVDRGLSNSYNEQFF.